This T cell receptor (beta chain) was sequenced for a study of blood T cell repertoires in COVID-19. In the study overall: COVID-19 samples, acute and convalescent, were from the United States, Italy and Spain. The analysed material was cDNA or gDNA that came from T cells, B-cell-depleted T cells, or PBMCs.

Per the study methods: Reference gene primers were amplified, and this amplification served to estimate nucleated cell counts. This table comes from immunoSEQ multiplex PCR, and its TCRdb copy is limited to in-frame clones, with some not included. V, J and clone size are those of that table, while D and trimming were read from the DNA. The sample holds 84,000 or so clones, over 70% seen once. Per germline, CDR1 SGHTA and CDR2 FQGNSA. J gave up 5 bases and V 0 bases, and 3 bases lay outside the gene matches. This CDR3 has 16 amino acids. The V gene is TRBV7-2, the J gene TRBJ2-7; 14 positions match TRBD2. The source of this sequence is a woman in her 40s with active or convalescent COVID-19. The sequencing input was peripheral blood. For the CDR3, the DNA is TGTGCCAGCAGCTTAGCAGGACTAGCGGGAGGCAACGAGCAGTACTTC. Translation: CASSLAGLAGGNEQYF.